Listed below are T cell receptor beta chains from one sample, sequenced in a study of cytomegalovirus exposure and HLA in healthy donors. Assay: immunoSEQ multiplex PCR; the TCRdb copy retains only in-frame clones and omits some. The repertoire consists of around 130,000 clones, with 65% to 90% occurring once and the leading ten covering about 1.2%. Sample: PBMCs. The receptors were sampled from a female donor in good health and CMV-seronegative. The CDR3 runs from the conserved cysteine through the conserved F or W. The D gene is left open where the match is weak. Clone size appears in some rows only: once, few, many, or a class for an expanded clone.

>NA|TRBD1|TRBJ1-1|TRBV6-1
CASSEAGQSNMNTEAFF
TGTGCCAGCAGTGAAGCGGGACAGTCAAACATGAACACTGAAGCTTTCTTT
>NA|NA|TRBJ1-1|TRBV5-1
CASSWSRGQDRAFF
TGCGCCAGCAGCTGGAGTAGAGGGCAGGACAGAGCTTTCTTT
>NA|TRBD1|TRBJ2-6|TRBV6-1
CASSAGQGAPGANVLTF
TGTGCCAGCAGTGCAGGACAGGGGGCGCCTGGGGCCAACGTCCTGACTTTC
>NA|TRBD1|TRBJ2-5|TRBV27
CASRNSGQEGETQYF
TGTGCCAGCAGAAATTCGGGACAGGAGGGAGAGACCCAGTACTTC
>NA|NA|TRBJ2-7|TRBV28
CASSLWGRGYEQYF
TGTGCCAGCAGTTTATGGGGGAGGGGGTACGAGCAGTACTTC
>few|TRBD1|TRBJ1-3|TRBV4-1
CASSQGQSSGNTIYF
TGCGCCAGCAGCCAGGGACAGAGCTCTGGAAACACCATATATTTT
>NA|TRBD1|TRBJ1-1|TRBV7-9
CASSLGEGAETEAFF
TGTGCCAGCAGCTTAGGAGAGGGGGCGGAGACTGAAGCTTTCTTT
>NA|NA|TRBJ2-7|TRBV15
CATSRESSYEQYF
TGTGCCACCAGCAGAGAGTCTTCCTACGAGCAGTACTTC
>NA|TRBD1|TRBJ2-1|TRBV5-1
CASSLGQGAPGSEQFF
TGCGCCAGCAGCTTGGGACAGGGGGCCCCGGGTAGTGAGCAGTTCTTC
>NA|NA|TRBJ1-1|TRBV5-4
CASSLDSADTEAFF
TGTGCCAGCAGCCTTGATTCGGCGGACACTGAAGCTTTCTTT
>once|TRBD1|TRBJ2-1|TRBV28
CATDRVGEQFF
TGTGCCACTGACAGGGTTGGTGAGCAGTTCTTC
>NA|NA|TRBJ1-4|TRBV18
CASSPGTTTNEKLFF
TGTGCCAGCTCACCCGGGACAACAACTAATGAAAAACTGTTTTTT
>NA|TRBD1|TRBJ1-5|TRBV9
CASSEGTGGFNQPQHF
TGTGCCAGCAGCGAGGGGACAGGGGGTTTCAATCAGCCCCAGCATTTT
>NA|NA|TRBJ2-7|TRBV6-5
CASSYEDTGYEQYF
TGTGCCAGCAGTTACGAAGACACTGGGTACGAGCAGTACTTC
>NA|TRBD1|TRBJ2-7|TRBV6-5
CASSYEGQGSYEQYF
TGTGCCAGCAGTTACGAGGGACAGGGCTCCTACGAGCAGTACTTC
>NA|NA|TRBJ2-5|TRBV4-1
CASRKQAEETQYF
TGCGCCAGCAGGAAACAGGCGGAAGAGACCCAGTACTTC
>NA|TRBD2|TRBJ2-7|TRBV27
CASSLGLAGVSSPYEQYF
TGTGCCAGCAGTTTAGGACTAGCGGGAGTATCGTCCCCCTACGAGCAGTACTTC
>NA|NA|TRBJ1-3|TRBV5-6
CASSLAGFGNTIYF
TGTGCCAGCAGCTTGGCGGGTTTCGGAAACACCATATATTTT
>NA|NA|TRBJ1-5|TRBV4-1
CASSQVEDQPQHF
TGCGCCAGCAGCCAAGTAGAGGATCAGCCCCAGCATTTT
>NA|TRBD2|TRBJ2-3|TRBV19
CASSLGLAGGGDTQYF
TGTGCCAGTAGCTTAGGACTAGCGGGAGGTGGCGATACGCAGTATTTT
>few|NA|TRBJ2-7|TRBV6-5
CASSPTRQDSYEQYF
TGTGCCAGCAGCCCTACTCGACAGGACTCCTACGAGCAGTACTTC
>NA|TRBD1|TRBJ1-5|TRBV7-2
CASSLAGTGGNQPQHF
TGTGCCAGCAGCTTAGCCGGGACAGGGGGCAATCAGCCCCAGCATTTT
>once|NA|TRBJ2-2|TRBV19
CASSIGGVGTGELFF
TGTGCCAGTAGTATTGGGGGCGTCGGGACCGGGGAGCTGTTTTTT
>NA|NA|TRBJ1-1|TRBV6-5
CASSSLVGTEAFF
TGTGCCAGCAGTTCCCTAGTTGGGACTGAAGCTTTCTTT